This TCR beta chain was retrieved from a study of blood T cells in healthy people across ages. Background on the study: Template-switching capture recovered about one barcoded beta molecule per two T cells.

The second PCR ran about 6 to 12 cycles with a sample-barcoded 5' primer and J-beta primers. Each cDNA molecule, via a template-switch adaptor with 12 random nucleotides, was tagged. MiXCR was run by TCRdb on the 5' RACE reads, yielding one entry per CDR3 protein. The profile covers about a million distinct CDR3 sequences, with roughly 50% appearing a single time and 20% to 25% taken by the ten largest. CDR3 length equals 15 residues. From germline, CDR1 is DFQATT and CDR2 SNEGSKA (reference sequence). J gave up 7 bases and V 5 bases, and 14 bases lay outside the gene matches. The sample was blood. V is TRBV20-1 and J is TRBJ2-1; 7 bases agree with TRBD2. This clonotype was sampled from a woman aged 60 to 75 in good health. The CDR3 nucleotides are TGCAGTGCTCCCCTAGGCGGGAGACCTGATAATGAGCAGTTCTTC. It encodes CSAPLGGRPDNEQFF.